Following are 8 T cell receptor beta chains from one sample sequenced in a study of shared clonotypes between healthy human individuals. The data were produced by immunoSEQ multiplex PCR, yet TCRdb's version contains in-frame clones alone and is incomplete. The data contain hundreds of thousands of clones, around 73% of them singletons. The sequenced sample was memory CD4+ T cells sorted from blood. The sample's subset: CD45RA-negative fraction. The source is a woman under 40 in good health.

This chain uses TRBV7-2 with TRBJ1-2; a possible D gene is TRBD1 (6 bases). The germline V gene has CDR1 SGHTA and CDR2 FQGNSA. This CDR3 is 13 amino acids long. The V end lost 5 bases, the J end lost 3 bases, and 10 bases lay between the germline ends. CDR3 sequence: CASSPQGDYGYTF. As DNA, the CDR3 is TGTGCCAGCAGCCCACAGGGTGACTATGGCTACACCTTC.

The genes are TRBV7-8 and TRBJ2-7; TRBD2 aligns across 7 bases. Germline V gene sequence: CDR1 SGHVS, CDR2 FQNEAQ. The CDR3 extends over 14 amino acids. V trimming: 1 base; J trimming: 4 bases; junction bases outside the gene matches: 4. Here the CDR3 DNA reads TGTGCCAGCAGCTTAGGGGGCGGGAGTTACGAGCAGTACTTC. Translated, it gives CASSLGGGSYEQYF.

This chain uses TRBV2 with TRBJ1-1, with 7 bases fitting TRBD1. This CDR3 is 14 amino acids long. V gave up 4 bases and J gave up 4 bases; unmatched junction bases: 6. Germline CDR1 and CDR2: SNHLY and FYNNEI. The CDR3 is CASSGTQGSTEAFF. CDR3 coding DNA: TGTGCCAGCAGTGGGACACAGGGGTCCACTGAAGCTTTCTTT.

This clone was recorded a few times. This chain links TRBV5-1 with TRBJ1-2; the match to TRBD1 covers 8 bases. V was clipped by 0 bases and J by 3 bases; unmatched bases: 10. The CDR3 has 17 amino acids. Germline assignment: CDR1 SGHRS and CDR2 YFSETQ. The CDR3 nucleotides read TGCGCCAGCAGCTTGGGTTATTCGACAGGGGAGGACTATGGCTACACCTTC. Protein product: CASSLGYSTGEDYGYTF.

The J gene is TRBJ1-1, the V gene TRBV6-5; D not certain. Germline V gene data show CDR1 as MNHEY and CDR2 as SVGAGI. The V end was cut by 4 bases, the J end by 8 bases, with 8 bases between. This CDR3 is 11 amino acids long. The CDR3 loop reads CASSSALEAFF. The CDR3, as DNA: TGTGCCAGCAGTTCAGCGCTAGAAGCTTTCTTT.

This clone was seen just once. The V and J genes are TRBV2 and TRBJ2-1, with 13 bases matching TRBD2. The ends lost 4 bases at V and 7 bases at J; junction bases unmatched: 7. The CDR3 length is 16 residues. CDR1 is SNHLY and CDR2 is FYNNEI in the germline V gene. CDR3 DNA: TGTGCCAGCAGTGCCCAACTAGCGGGAGGGACGAATGAGCAGTTCTTC. Translated: CASSAQLAGGTNEQFF.

There are a few counts of this clone. CDR3 sequence reads: CSGNQPQHF. DNA for the CDR3: TGCAGCGGAAATCAGCCCCAGCATTTT. V gene TRBV29-1 combines with J gene TRBJ1-5, with unresolved D. CDR3 length: 9 residues. CDR1 and CDR2 from the germline V gene are SQVTM and ANQGSEA. V was trimmed by 7 bases and J by 4 bases, leaving 2 bases between them.

This rearrangement joins TRBV6-6 to TRBJ1-5; 10 bases line up with TRBD1. V shed 10 bases and J 4 bases; nucleotides not matched to a gene: 7. This CDR3 is 14 amino acids long. Germline V CDR1 and CDR2: MNHNY, SVGAGI (reference sequence). The chain's CDR3 is CATKGTGVNQPQHF. The CDR3 bases are TGTGCCACTAAAGGGACAGGGGTTAATCAGCCCCAGCATTTT.